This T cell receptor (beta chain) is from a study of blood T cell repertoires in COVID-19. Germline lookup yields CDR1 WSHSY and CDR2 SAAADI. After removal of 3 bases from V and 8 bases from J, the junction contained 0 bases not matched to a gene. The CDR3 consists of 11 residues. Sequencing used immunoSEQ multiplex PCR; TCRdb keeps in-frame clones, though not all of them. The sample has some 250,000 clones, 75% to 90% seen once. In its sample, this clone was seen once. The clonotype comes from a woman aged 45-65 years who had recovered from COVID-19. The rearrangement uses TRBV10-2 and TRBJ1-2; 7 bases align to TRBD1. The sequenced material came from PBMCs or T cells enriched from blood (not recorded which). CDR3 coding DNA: TGCGCCAGCAGTGAACAGGGGGGCTACACCTTC. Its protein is CASSEQGGYTF.